These T cell receptor beta chains were read from a single sample in a study of Graves' ophthalmopathy and Graves' hyperthyroidism. TCRdb re-derived calls from the multiplex PCR reads in MiXCR, one entry per CDR3 protein. The top ten clones hold about 4.2% of a sample with 500,000 to 700,000 distinct CDR3 sequences, under 45% of them seen once. Sample: peripheral blood or thyroid tissue (not recorded which). The receptor set was obtained from an adult man with Graves' hyperthyroidism. Each CDR3 is given with its conserved first and last residue. The D gene is left open where the match is weak. Clone size is shown for a subset of rows, as once, few, many or a class of expanded clone.

size	D	J	V	DNA	CDR3
many	-	TRBJ2-5	TRBV7-2	TGTGCCAGCAGCTTATGGTCCGGGGGTAAAGAGACCCAGTACTTC	CASSLWSGGKETQYF
-	-	TRBJ2-7	TRBV7-2	TGTGCCAGCAGCTGGGGGACCCTTTCCTACGAGCAGTACTTC	CASSWGTLSYEQYF
many	TRBD1	TRBJ1-1	TRBV5-1	TGCGCCAGCAGCTTGGCAGGGACAGGACGGACTGAAGCTTTCTTT	CASSLAGTGRTEAFF
many	TRBD2	TRBJ2-5	TRBV11-2	TGTGCCAGCAAGACTAGCGGGGGGAAAGAGACCCAGTACTTC	CASKTSGGKETQYF
many	TRBD1	TRBJ1-5	TRBV20-1	TGCAGTGCTACAAGGGGACAGGGCAATCAGCCCCAGCATTTT	CSATRGQGNQPQHF
many	TRBD1	TRBJ1-2	TRBV20-1	TGCAGTGCTAGAGCCGACAGGGGGAACTATGGCTACACCTTC	CSARADRGNYGYTF
-	-	TRBJ1-2	TRBV5-8	TGTGCCAGCAGCTTGGGGGCAGGGCCCAACTATGGCTACACCTTC	CASSLGAGPNYGYTF
many	TRBD1	TRBJ1-3	TRBV29-1	TGCAGCGTTGAACAGGGGGCTGGAAACACCATATATTTT	CSVEQGAGNTIYF
few	TRBD1	TRBJ2-3	TRBV12-3/TRBV12-4	TGTGCCAGCAGCAACCATCGGGACAGCCTAAGCACAGATACGCAGTATTTT	CASSNHRDSLSTDTQYF
once	-	TRBJ2-3	TRBV14	TGTGCCAGCAGCCACTGGAACACAGATACGCAGTATTTT	CASSHWNTDTQYF